This TCR beta chain appears in the sequencing data of a study of blood T cells in healthy people across ages. Each donor supplied roughly 9.2 milliliters of peripheral blood. Using a J-beta primer mix together with a sample-barcoded 5' primer, a second PCR was run for roughly 6 to 11 cycles. Researchers report that a template-switch adaptor with 12 random nucleotides tagged each cDNA molecule. One entry per CDR3 protein, called by TCRdb with MiXCR from the 5' RACE reads. The sample lists some 790,000 distinct CDR3 sequences; under 35% were seen once. This clonotype was detected many times. V was clipped by 4 bases and J by 2 bases, with 16 bases between them. The CDR3 has 16 residues. Germline assignment: CDR1 ENHRY and CDR2 SYGVKD.

The chain recombines TRBV10-3 with TRBJ2-3; perhaps TRBD2 as D (5 bases). Sequencing used blood. The clonotype originates from an elderly woman in good health. The CDR3 protein is CAISASGRAATDTQYF. The CDR3 DNA follows: TGTGCCATCAGTGCCTCTGGTCGAGCGGCCACAGATACGCAGTATTTT.